This T cell receptor (beta chain) originates from a study of blood T cell repertoires in COVID-19. Study background: The analysed material was cDNA or gDNA that came from T cells, B-cell-depleted T cells, or PBMCs.

Clinical history as reported by participants underpinned cohort assignment. The germline V gene has CDR1 LGHNA and CDR2 YNFKEQ. The CDR3 has 12 amino acids. Trimming pared 4 bases from V and 8 bases from J, leaving 8 bases between. Data came from immunoSEQ multiplex PCR; TCRdb stores just in-frame clones and leaves some out. The repertoire holds around 190,000 clones, with 75% to 85% as singletons. The V call is TRBV4-2, the J call TRBJ1-4, with D uncertain. The TCR originated in a man between 35 and 55 years old who had recovered from COVID-19. The specimen was PBMCs or T cells enriched from blood (not recorded which). CDR3 amino acids: CASSPSREKLFF. The CDR3 DNA follows: TGTGCCAGCAGCCCCTCGCGGGAAAAACTGTTTTTT.